Listed below are T cell receptor beta chains from one sample, sequenced in a study of T cell responses to AZD1222 COVID-19 vaccine. Profiled with immunoSEQ multiplex PCR; TCRdb holds only in-frame clones, not every one. The sample lists 27,000 or so clones; around 92% were seen once. The specimen comprised peripheral blood, sampled 28 days after the second AZD1222 dose. The receptors were sampled from an adult who received the AZD1222 COVID-19 vaccine. Both conserved end residues are part of each CDR3. A D gene is named only where the DNA matches it firmly. The size entry is marked missing in some rows and otherwise reads once, few, many or a size class.

CDR3 protein	CDR3 DNA	V gene	J gene	clone size	D gene
CASSEDRGFHEQYF	TGTGCCAGCAGCGAGGACAGGGGATTCCACGAGCAGTACTTC	TRBV6-5	TRBJ2-7	-	TRBD1
CASSSGDRGTDTQYF	TGTGCCAGCAGCTCTGGGGACAGAGGAACAGATACGCAGTATTTT	TRBV5-5	TRBJ2-3	-	TRBD1
CATAQRSRRGQETQYF	TGTGCCACCGCCCAACGGTCTCGCAGGGGCCAAGAGACCCAGTACTTC	TRBV24-1	TRBJ2-5	-	-
CASSFPGGMSQETQYF	TGTGCCAGCAGTTTTCCTGGCGGGATGTCCCAAGAGACCCAGTACTTC	TRBV28	TRBJ2-5	-	-
CASSQGAGLNQPQHF	TGTGCCAGCAGCCAAGGGGCAGGGCTCAATCAGCCCCAGCATTTT	TRBV3-1/TRBV3-2	TRBJ1-5	-	-
CASSLQGRGNTIYF	TGCGCCAGCAGCTTACAGGGACGTGGAAACACCATATATTTT	TRBV5-1	TRBJ1-3	-	-
CASSQDRTSSYEQYF	TGTGCCAGCAGCCAAGATCGAACTAGCTCCTACGAGCAGTACTTC	TRBV4-2	TRBJ2-7	medium-sized	-
CASSSSRWTSGVTGELFF	TGTGCCAGCAGCTCCTCGAGATGGACTAGCGGGGTCACCGGGGAGCTGTTTTTT	TRBV7-2	TRBJ2-2	-	TRBD2
CASRRGVDSGNTIYF	TGCGCCAGCCGGAGGGGGGTAGACTCTGGAAACACCATATATTTT	TRBV10-2	TRBJ1-3	-	-
CASSSQNRDNEQFF	TGTGCCAGCAGTTCCCAGAACCGGGACAATGAGCAGTTCTTC	TRBV6-2/TRBV6-3	TRBJ2-1	once	-
CASSQQGENTEAFF	TGTGCCAGCAGTCAACAGGGGGAGAACACTGAAGCTTTCTTT	TRBV7-9	TRBJ1-1	-	TRBD1
CASTEGGEQFF	TGTGCCAGCACAGAGGGCGGGGAGCAGTTCTTC	TRBV5-6	TRBJ2-1	-	-
CASSTGGKNSPLHF	TGTGCCAGCAGTACAGGGGGTAAAAATTCACCCCTCCACTTT	TRBV2	TRBJ1-6	-	TRBD1
CASSQERGFSMNTEAFF	TGTGCCAGCAGCCAAGAAAGAGGGTTTTCCATGAACACTGAAGCTTTCTTT	TRBV3-1/TRBV3-2	TRBJ1-1	-	-
CASSIGLASTDTQYF	TGTGCCAGTAGTATCGGACTAGCGAGCACAGATACGCAGTATTTT	TRBV19	TRBJ2-3	-	TRBD2
CATSDPTGEETQYF	TGTGCCACCAGTGACCCGACAGGGGAAGAGACCCAGTACTTC	TRBV24-1	TRBJ2-5	-	TRBD1
CASSFSQSNQPQHF	TGTGCCAGCAGCTTTAGCCAGAGCAATCAGCCCCAGCATTTT	TRBV7-9	TRBJ1-5	-	-
CAVPARSGMNTEAFF	TGTGCCGTGCCAGCGAGGTCAGGCATGAACACTGAAGCTTTCTTT	TRBV28	TRBJ1-1	-	-
CASSSDGEYQPQHF	TGTGCCAGCAGTTCTGACGGCGAGTATCAGCCCCAGCATTTT	TRBV6-5	TRBJ1-5	-	-
CASRQTGRNQPQHF	TGTGCCAGCAGGCAGACAGGGCGCAATCAGCCCCAGCATTTT	TRBV6-5	TRBJ1-5	-	TRBD1
CASGTEDENIQYF	TGTGCCAGCGGGACTGAGGACGAAAACATTCAGTACTTC	TRBV9	TRBJ2-4	-	-
CASSLYAGAFQETQYF	TGTGCCAGCAGTTTATATGCGGGAGCATTTCAAGAGACCCAGTACTTC	TRBV27	TRBJ2-5	-	TRBD2
CACLHDRVDGYTF	TGTGCCTGTCTCCACGACAGGGTTGACGGCTACACCTTC	TRBV30	TRBJ1-2	-	TRBD1
CASSYPGQDTDTQYF	TGTGCCAGCAGCTACCCGGGACAGGACACAGATACGCAGTATTTT	TRBV5-5	TRBJ2-3	-	TRBD1
CASTEQPTDHGYTF	TGCGCCAGCACGGAGCAGCCGACAGACCATGGCTACACCTTC	TRBV5-1	TRBJ1-2	-	-
CASSLMGANEQFF	TGTGCCAGCAGCTTAATGGGTGCCAATGAGCAGTTCTTC	TRBV7-3	TRBJ2-1	-	-
CASSLVNSNQPQHF	TGTGCCAGCAGCTTAGTTAACAGCAATCAGCCCCAGCATTTT	TRBV7-2	TRBJ1-5	-	-
CASSQDLRIEAFF	TGCGCCAGCAGCCAAGACCTTCGGATTGAAGCTTTCTTT	TRBV4-3	TRBJ1-1	-	-
CASSWEMTNTEAFF	TGTGCCAGCAGCTGGGAGATGACGAACACTGAAGCTTTCTTT	TRBV11-3	TRBJ1-1	-	-
CASSLPPRNTEAFF	TGTGCCAGCAGTTTACCCCCGAGAAACACTGAAGCTTTCTTT	TRBV28	TRBJ1-1	-	-
CASSPLRGNSPLHF	TGCGCCAGCAGTCCCCTTCGGGGTAATTCACCCCTCCACTTT	TRBV4-1	TRBJ1-6	-	-
CASSLGQTTDTQYF	TGCGCCAGCAGCTTGGGACAGACCACAGATACGCAGTATTTT	TRBV5-1	TRBJ2-3	-	-
CASSFGLATDTQYF	TGTGCCAGCAGCTTCGGACTAGCTACAGATACGCAGTATTTT	TRBV7-3	TRBJ2-3	-	TRBD2
CASSGQGRGNTEAFF	TGTGCCAGCAGCGGACAGGGGCGAGGGAACACTGAAGCTTTCTTT	TRBV6-5	TRBJ1-1	-	TRBD1
CSVGRDYNSPLHF	TGCAGCGTTGGTCGGGACTATAATTCACCCCTCCACTTT	TRBV29-1	TRBJ1-6	-	-
CASSHSLQGARNSNNSPLHF	TGTGCCAGCAGTCATTCCTTACAGGGGGCGCGGAATTCCAATAATTCACCCCTCCACTTT	TRBV27	TRBJ1-6	-	TRBD1
CASQILAGAGSYNEQFF	TGTGCCAGTCAAATCTTGGCGGGAGCCGGGTCCTACAATGAGCAGTTCTTC	TRBV19	TRBJ2-1	-	TRBD2
CASSELNSMGYGYTF	TGTGCCAGCAGTGAATTGAACAGCATGGGGTATGGCTACACCTTC	TRBV25-1	TRBJ1-2	-	-
CASSLVRYNEQFF	TGTGCCAGCAGCTTAGTCAGATACAATGAGCAGTTCTTC	TRBV7-2	TRBJ2-1	-	-
CAISDGTGDANEQFF	TGTGCCATCAGTGACGGGACAGGGGACGCCAATGAGCAGTTCTTC	TRBV10-3	TRBJ2-1	once	TRBD1
CACSGGLGDTQYF	TGTGCCTGCTCGGGGGGCTTAGGAGATACGCAGTATTTT	TRBV30	TRBJ2-3	-	-
CASSYLGRSYNEQFF	TGTGCCAGCAGTTATTTGGGGAGGTCCTACAATGAGCAGTTCTTC	TRBV6-2/TRBV6-3	TRBJ2-1	-	-
CASRGTGGRYEQYF	TGTGCCAGCAGGGGGACAGGGGGAAGGTACGAGCAGTACTTC	TRBV2	TRBJ2-7	-	TRBD1
CASSYGGLGNTIYF	TGTGCCAGCAGTTACGGGGGGCTCGGAAACACCATATATTTT	TRBV6-5	TRBJ1-3	-	-
CASSVEPAGPYNEQFF	TGTGCCAGCAGCGTAGAACCAGCGGGACCTTACAATGAGCAGTTCTTC	TRBV9	TRBJ2-1	-	TRBD2
CASSKYRVAETQYF	TGTGCCAGCAGCAAGTACAGGGTTGCGGAGACCCAGTACTTC	TRBV11-3	TRBJ2-5	-	-
CASSWRTGSSYEQYF	TGCGCCAGCAGCTGGAGGACAGGATCCTCCTACGAGCAGTACTTC	TRBV5-1	TRBJ2-7	-	TRBD1
CSVGRRAAAEAFF	TGCAGCGTTGGGAGACGGGCGGCCGCTGAAGCTTTCTTT	TRBV29-1	TRBJ1-1	once	-
CASSMGLAGYNEQFF	TGTGCCAGTAGTATGGGACTAGCGGGGTACAATGAGCAGTTCTTC	TRBV19	TRBJ2-1	-	TRBD2
CASSAKGLDPQETQYF	TGTGCCAGCAGTGCGAAGGGACTAGATCCCCAAGAGACCCAGTACTTC	TRBV6-6	TRBJ2-5	-	TRBD2
CAISYSGSIDNEQFF	TGTGCCATCAGCTATAGCGGGAGTATAGACAATGAGCAGTTCTTC	TRBV10-3	TRBJ2-1	-	TRBD2
CASSQDQGVPQHF	TGCGCCAGCAGCCAAGATCAAGGGGTGCCCCAGCATTTT	TRBV4-1	TRBJ1-5	-	-
CASSQDTVSGANVLTF	TGTGCCAGCAGCCAAGATACAGTCTCTGGGGCCAACGTCCTGACTTTC	TRBV3-1/TRBV3-2	TRBJ2-6	-	-
CASSTTGPVKLFF	TGTGCCAGCAGTACGACAGGGCCGGTAAAACTGTTTTTT	TRBV28	TRBJ1-4	-	TRBD1
CASSPGGTEAFF	TGTGCCAGCAGTCCCGGGGGAACTGAAGCTTTCTTT	TRBV7-3	TRBJ1-1	-	-